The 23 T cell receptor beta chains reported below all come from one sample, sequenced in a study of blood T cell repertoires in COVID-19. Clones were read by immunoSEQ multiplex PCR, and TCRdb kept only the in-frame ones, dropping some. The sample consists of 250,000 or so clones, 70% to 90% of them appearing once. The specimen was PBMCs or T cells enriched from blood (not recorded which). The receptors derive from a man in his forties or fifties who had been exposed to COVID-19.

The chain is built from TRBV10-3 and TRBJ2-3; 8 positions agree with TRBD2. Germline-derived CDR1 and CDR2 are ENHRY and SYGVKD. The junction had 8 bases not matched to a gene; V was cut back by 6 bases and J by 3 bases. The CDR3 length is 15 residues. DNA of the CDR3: TGTGCCATCAGGACTGGCGGGGGGCGGACAGATACGCAGTATTTT. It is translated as CAIRTGGGRTDTQYF.

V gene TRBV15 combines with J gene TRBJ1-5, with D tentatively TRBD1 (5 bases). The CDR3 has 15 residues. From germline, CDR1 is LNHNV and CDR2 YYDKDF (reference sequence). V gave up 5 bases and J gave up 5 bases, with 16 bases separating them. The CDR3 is CATSPKGRGDQPQHF. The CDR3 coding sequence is TGTGCCACCAGCCCGAAAGGTAGGGGTGATCAGCCCCAGCATTTT.

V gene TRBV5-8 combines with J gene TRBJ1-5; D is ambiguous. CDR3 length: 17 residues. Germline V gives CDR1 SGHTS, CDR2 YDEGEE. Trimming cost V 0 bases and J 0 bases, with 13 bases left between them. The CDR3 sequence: CASSLATEIYSNQPQHF. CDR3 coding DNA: TGTGCCAGCAGCTTGGCTACAGAAATTTATAGCAATCAGCCCCAGCATTTT.

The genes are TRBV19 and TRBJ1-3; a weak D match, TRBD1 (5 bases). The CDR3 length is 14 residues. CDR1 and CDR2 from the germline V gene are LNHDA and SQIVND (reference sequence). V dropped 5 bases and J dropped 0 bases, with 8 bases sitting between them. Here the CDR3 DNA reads TGTGCCAGTAGTGAGGGACTCTCTGGAAACACCATATATTTT. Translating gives CASSEGLSGNTIYF.

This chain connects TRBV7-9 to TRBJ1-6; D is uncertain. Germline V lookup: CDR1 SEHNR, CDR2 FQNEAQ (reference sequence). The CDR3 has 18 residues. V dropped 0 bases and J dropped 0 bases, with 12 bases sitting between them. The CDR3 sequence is CASSLALLRSSYNSPLHF. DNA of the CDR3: TGTGCCAGCAGCTTAGCACTACTTAGGAGCTCCTATAATTCACCCCTCCACTTT. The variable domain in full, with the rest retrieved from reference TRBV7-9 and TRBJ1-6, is DTGVSQNPRHKITKRGQNVTFRCDPISEHNRLYWYRQTLGQGPEFLTYFQNEAQLEKSRLLSDRFSAERPKGSFSTLEIQRTEQGDSAMYLCASSLALLRSSYNSPLHFGNGTRLTVT.

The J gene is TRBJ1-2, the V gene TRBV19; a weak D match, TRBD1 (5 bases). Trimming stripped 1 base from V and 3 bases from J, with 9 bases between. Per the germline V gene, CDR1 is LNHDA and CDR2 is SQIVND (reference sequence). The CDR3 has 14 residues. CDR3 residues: CASSIVSGYYGYTF. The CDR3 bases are TGTGCCAGTAGTATAGTGTCAGGGTACTATGGCTACACCTTC.

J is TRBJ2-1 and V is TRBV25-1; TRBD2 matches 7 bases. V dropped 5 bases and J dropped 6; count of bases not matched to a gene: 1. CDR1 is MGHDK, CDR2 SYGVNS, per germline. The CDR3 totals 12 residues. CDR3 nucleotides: TGTGCCAGCAGTCGGGGGGTCAATGAGCAGTTCTTC. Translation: CASSRGVNEQFF.

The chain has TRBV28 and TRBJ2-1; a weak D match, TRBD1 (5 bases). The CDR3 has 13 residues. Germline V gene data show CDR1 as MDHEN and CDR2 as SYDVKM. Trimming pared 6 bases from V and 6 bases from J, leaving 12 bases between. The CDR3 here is CASSFIRGNEQFF. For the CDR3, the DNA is TGTGCCAGCAGCTTTATAAGGGGCAATGAGCAGTTCTTC.

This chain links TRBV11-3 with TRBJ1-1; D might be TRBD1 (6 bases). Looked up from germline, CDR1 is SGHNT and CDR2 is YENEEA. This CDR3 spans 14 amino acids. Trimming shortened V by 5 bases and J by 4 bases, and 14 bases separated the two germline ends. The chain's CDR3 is CASSEQGGGTEAFF. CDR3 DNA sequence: TGTGCCAGCAGCGAACAGGGAGGGGGCACTGAAGCTTTCTTT.

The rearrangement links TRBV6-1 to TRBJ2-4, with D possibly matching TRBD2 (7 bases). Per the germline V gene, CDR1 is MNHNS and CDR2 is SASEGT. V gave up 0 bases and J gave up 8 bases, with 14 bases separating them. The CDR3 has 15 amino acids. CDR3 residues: CASSEAGEGGDIQYF. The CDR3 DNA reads TGTGCCAGCAGTGAAGCAGGCGAGGGGGGGGACATTCAGTACTTC.

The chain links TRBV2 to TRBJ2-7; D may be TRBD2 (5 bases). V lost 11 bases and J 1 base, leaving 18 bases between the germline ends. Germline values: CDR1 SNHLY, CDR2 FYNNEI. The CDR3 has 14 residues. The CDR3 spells CAGSSLSGSYEQYV. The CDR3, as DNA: TGTGCCGGGTCAAGCCTCAGCGGATCCTACGAGCAGTACGTC.

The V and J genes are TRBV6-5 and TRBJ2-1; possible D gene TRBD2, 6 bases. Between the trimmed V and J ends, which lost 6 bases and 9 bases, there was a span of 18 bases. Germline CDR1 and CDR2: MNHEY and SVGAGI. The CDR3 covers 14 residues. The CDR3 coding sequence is TGTGCCAGCAGGAAGTGGGGCACCGGGGGTGAGCAGTTCTTC. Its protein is CASRKWGTGGEQFF.

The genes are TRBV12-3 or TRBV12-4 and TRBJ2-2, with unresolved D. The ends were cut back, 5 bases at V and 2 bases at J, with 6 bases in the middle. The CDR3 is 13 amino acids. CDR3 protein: CASSDTNTGELFF. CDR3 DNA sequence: TGTGCCAGCAGTGACACCAACACCGGGGAGCTGTTTTTT.

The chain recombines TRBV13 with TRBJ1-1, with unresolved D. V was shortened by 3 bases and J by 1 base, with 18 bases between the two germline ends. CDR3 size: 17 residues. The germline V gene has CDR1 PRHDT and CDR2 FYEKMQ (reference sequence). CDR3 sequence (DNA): TGTGCCAGCAGCTTCCTCTCCTCGATTGGAGGGAACACTGAAGCTTTCTTT. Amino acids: CASSFLSSIGGNTEAFF.

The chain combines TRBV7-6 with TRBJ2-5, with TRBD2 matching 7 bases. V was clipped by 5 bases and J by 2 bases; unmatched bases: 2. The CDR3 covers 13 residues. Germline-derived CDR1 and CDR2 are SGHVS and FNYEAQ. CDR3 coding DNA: TGTGCCAGCAGCCCGGGACTACAAGAGACCCAGTACTTC. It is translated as CASSPGLQETQYF.

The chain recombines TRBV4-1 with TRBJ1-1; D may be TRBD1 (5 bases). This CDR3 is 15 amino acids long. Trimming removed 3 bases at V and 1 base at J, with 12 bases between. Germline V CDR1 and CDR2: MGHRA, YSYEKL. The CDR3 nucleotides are TGCGCCAGCAGCCAGACCGGACAACCGAACACTGAAGCTTTCTTT. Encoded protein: CASSQTGQPNTEAFF.

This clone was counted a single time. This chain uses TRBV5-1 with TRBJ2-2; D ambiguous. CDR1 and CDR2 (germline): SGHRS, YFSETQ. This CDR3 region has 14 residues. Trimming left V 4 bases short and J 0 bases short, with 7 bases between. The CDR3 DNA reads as TGCGCCAGCAGCCCCCTTCCGAACACCGGGGAGCTGTTTTTT. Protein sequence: CASSPLPNTGELFF.

The CDR3: CASSTRDRGRETQYF. CDR3 in DNA: TGTGCCAGCAGCACCCGGGACAGGGGGAGGGAGACCCAGTACTTC. The rearrangement joins TRBV5-4 to TRBJ2-5, with TRBD1 matching over 11 bases. There are 15 residues in the CDR3. The V gene's germline CDR1 is SGHNT and CDR2 YYREEE (reference sequence). With V trimmed by 4 bases and J by 5 bases, 7 bases remained unmatched.

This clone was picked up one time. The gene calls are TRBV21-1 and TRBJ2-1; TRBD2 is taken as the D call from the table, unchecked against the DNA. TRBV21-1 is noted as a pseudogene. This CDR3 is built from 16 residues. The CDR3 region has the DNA TGTGCCAGCAGCAAAGGAGCGGGAAAGCACGTCAATGAGCAGTTCTTC. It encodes CASSKGAGKHVNEQFF.

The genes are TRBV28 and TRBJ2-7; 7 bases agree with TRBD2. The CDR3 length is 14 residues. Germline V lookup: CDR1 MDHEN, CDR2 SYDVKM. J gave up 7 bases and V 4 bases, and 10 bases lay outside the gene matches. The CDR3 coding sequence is TGTGCCAGCAGTTCCGATCCCCCCGGGAGGGAGCAGTACGTC. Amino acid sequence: CASSSDPPGREQYV.

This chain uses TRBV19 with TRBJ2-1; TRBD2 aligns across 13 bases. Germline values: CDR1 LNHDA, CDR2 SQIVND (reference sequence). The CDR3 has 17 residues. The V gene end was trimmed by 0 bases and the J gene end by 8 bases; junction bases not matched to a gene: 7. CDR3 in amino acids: CASSIDGTSGTRDEQFF. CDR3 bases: TGTGCCAGTAGTATAGATGGGACTAGCGGGACCCGGGATGAGCAGTTCTTC.

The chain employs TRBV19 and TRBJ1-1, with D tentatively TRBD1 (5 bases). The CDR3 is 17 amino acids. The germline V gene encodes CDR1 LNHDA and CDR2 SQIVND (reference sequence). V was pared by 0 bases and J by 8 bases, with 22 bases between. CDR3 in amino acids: CASSIDPYPTQGREAFF. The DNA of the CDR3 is TGTGCCAGTAGTATAGATCCATACCCCACCCAGGGCAGAGAAGCTTTCTTT.

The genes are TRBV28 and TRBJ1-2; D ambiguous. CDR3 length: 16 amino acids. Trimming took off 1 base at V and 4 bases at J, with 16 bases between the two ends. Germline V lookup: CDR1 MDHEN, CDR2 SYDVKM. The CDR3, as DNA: TGTGCCAGCAGTTTATCGGCTGATCAACGGGTCTATGGCTACACCTTC. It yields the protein CASSLSADQRVYGYTF.